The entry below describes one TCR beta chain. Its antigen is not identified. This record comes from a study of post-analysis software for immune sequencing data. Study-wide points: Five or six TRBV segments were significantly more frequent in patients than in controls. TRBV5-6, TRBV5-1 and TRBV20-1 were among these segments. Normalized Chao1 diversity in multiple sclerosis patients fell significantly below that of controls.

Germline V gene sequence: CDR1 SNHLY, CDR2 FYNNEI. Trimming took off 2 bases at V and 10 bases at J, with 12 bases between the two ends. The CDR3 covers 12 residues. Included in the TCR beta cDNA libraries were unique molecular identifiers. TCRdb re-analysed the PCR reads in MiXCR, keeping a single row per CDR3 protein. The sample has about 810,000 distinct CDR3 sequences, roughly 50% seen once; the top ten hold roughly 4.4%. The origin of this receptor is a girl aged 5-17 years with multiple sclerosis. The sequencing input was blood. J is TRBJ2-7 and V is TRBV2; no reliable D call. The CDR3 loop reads CASSEWAGNQYF. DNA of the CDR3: TGTGCCAGCAGTGAATGGGCAGGTAACCAGTACTTC.